Listed below are T cell receptor beta chains from one sample, sequenced in a study of early stage breast cancer tumors. Profiled with immunoSEQ multiplex PCR; TCRdb holds only in-frame clones, not every one. Among some 72,000 clones, more than 65% were seen once, and the ten largest hold 3.5%. The source material was blood. These receptors were obtained from a person between 55 and 69 years old with breast cancer. The conserved cysteine and the conserved F or W are not part of the CDR3 here. D genes are given only for firm matches.

CDR3aa	v_gene	j_gene	d_gene
ATSRDFSVGNTIY	TRBV15	TRBJ1-3	-
SASPAGGVSTNEKLF	TRBV29-1	TRBJ1-4	TRBD1
ASSLGPLGGTQY	TRBV5-1	TRBJ2-5	-
ASSPRAGGTKNIQY	TRBV18	TRBJ2-4	TRBD2
ASSQGTGRGSNYGYT	TRBV4-3	TRBJ1-2	-
ASSIDRGGETQY	TRBV19	TRBJ2-5	-
ASGGRAYGYT	TRBV28	TRBJ1-2	-
ASSEALRGVGQPQH	TRBV2	TRBJ1-5	-
ASGFGQGETQY	TRBV12-5	TRBJ2-5	TRBD1
ASTELAGETDTQY	TRBV10-2	TRBJ2-3	TRBD2
ASSPEGFNEKLF	TRBV18	TRBJ1-4	-
ASSRQGADIQY	TRBV4-1	TRBJ2-4	TRBD1
ASSPPGIERDEQF	TRBV18	TRBJ2-1	-
ASGTGHNNEQF	TRBV6-6	TRBJ2-1	TRBD1